This TCR beta chain was captured in a study of T cells in localized non-small cell lung cancer. Study-wide points: In uninvolved adjacent lung, T cell clonality reached its highest value, exceeding tumor. Longer overall survival was seen with higher T cell density measured in blood. Researchers found a median around 50 of the top 100 tumor clones in adjacent lung.

Data came from immunoSEQ multiplex PCR; TCRdb stores just in-frame clones and leaves some out. The sample yields 2,000 to 2,500 clones, roughly 18% seen once. Lung tissue at least 2 cm from the tumor margin was confirmed free of atypia. Trimming left V 4 bases short and J 3 bases short, with 15 bases between. The CDR3 sequence is 14 residues long. Germline CDR1 and CDR2: GTSNPN and SVGIG (reference sequence). Turning to this clone: The antigen remains unidentified.

Sequencing used normal lung tissue next to the tumor, obtained before any cancer treatment. This TCR derives from a man aged 40-75 years with stage I squamous cell lung carcinoma. J is TRBJ1-2 and V is TRBV30; no definite D call. The CDR3 loop is CAWNHWDSDYGYTF. Written as DNA, the CDR3 is TGTGCCTGGAACCATTGGGATTCTGACTATGGCTACACCTTC.